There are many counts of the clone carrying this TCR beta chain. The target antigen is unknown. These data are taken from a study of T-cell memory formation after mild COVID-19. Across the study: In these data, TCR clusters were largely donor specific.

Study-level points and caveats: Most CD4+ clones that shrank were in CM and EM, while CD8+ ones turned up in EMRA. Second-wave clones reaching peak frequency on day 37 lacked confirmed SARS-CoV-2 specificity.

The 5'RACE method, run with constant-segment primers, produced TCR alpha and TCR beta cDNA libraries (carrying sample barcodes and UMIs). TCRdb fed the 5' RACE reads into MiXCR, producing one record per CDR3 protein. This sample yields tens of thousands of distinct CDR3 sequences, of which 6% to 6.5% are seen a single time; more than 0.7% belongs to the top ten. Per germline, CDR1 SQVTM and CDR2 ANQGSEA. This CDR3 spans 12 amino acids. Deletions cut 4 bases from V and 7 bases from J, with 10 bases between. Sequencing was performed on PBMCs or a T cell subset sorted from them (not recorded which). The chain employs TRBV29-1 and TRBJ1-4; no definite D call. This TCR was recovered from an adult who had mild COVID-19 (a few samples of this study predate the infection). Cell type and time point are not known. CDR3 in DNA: TGCAGCGTTGCATTTTTAGGTGAAAAACTGTTTTTT. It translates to CSVAFLGEKLFF. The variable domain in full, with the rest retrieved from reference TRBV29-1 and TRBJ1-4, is SAVISQKPSRDICQRGTSLTIQCQVDSQVTMMFWYRQQPGQSLTLIATANQGSEATYESGFVIDKFPISRPNLTFSTLTVSNMSPEDSSIYLCSVAFLGEKLFFGSGTQLSVL.